A selection of T cell receptor beta chains follows, all from one sample in a study of blood T cell repertoires in COVID-19. The assay was immunoSEQ multiplex PCR, and TCRdb's table has in-frame clones only and misses some. This sample has some 240,000 clones, with nearly 90% found just once. The sample consisted of peripheral blood. These receptors were collected from a woman aged 40 to 50 who had recovered from COVID-19. Each CDR3 is given with its conserved first and last residue. D genes are given only for firm matches. Only some rows state a clone size, as once, few, many or a class for expanded clones.

TRBJ1-2	TRBV5-6	-	-	CASSLAGGPYGYTF	TGTGCCAGCAGCTTGGCCGGGGGTCCCTATGGCTACACCTTC
TRBJ2-5	TRBV10-2	-	TRBD2	CASSEPWTSGRGPETQYF	TGCGCCAGCAGTGAGCCCTGGACTAGCGGGAGAGGTCCGGAGACCCAGTACTTC
TRBJ2-5	TRBV5-1	once	TRBD1	CASSYRQGAASASQYF	TGCGCCAGCAGCTACCGACAGGGGGCGGCTTCAGCGAGCCAGTACTTC
TRBJ1-3	TRBV19	-	-	CASSISQGTDTIYF	TGTGCCAGTAGTATCTCGCAGGGGACGGACACCATATATTTT
TRBJ2-5	TRBV2	-	TRBD2	CASSEYLAGVKTQYF	TGTGCCAGCAGTGAATACCTAGCGGGAGTGAAGACCCAGTACTTC
TRBJ2-5	TRBV12-3/TRBV12-4	once	-	CASTPQRDATQYF	TGTGCCAGCACCCCCCAACGGGATGCGACCCAGTACTTC
TRBJ2-1	TRBV6-5	once	TRBD1	CASRGTGDNEQFF	TGTGCCAGCAGGGGGACAGGGGATAATGAGCAGTTCTTC
TRBJ1-1	TRBV10-1	-	-	CASSPGSLENTEAFF	TGCGCCAGCAGTCCAGGATCATTGGAGAACACTGAAGCTTTCTTT
TRBJ2-3	TRBV30	-	-	CAGGRDTQYF	TGTGCCGGGGGGCGAGATACGCAGTATTTT
TRBJ2-3	TRBV5-6	-	-	CASSWGLGVLPDTQYF	TGTGCCAGCAGCTGGGGGCTGGGGGTTCTGCCAGATACGCAGTATTTT
TRBJ2-5	TRBV7-9	-	-	CASSLLPETQYF	TGTGCCAGCAGCTTACTCCCAGAGACCCAGTACTTC
TRBJ1-2	TRBV3-1/TRBV3-2	-	-	CASSQDPGWGYTF	TGTGCCAGCAGCCAAGACCCAGGGTGGGGCTACACCTTC
TRBJ2-3	TRBV15	-	-	CATSPGVAGPRSTDTQYF	TGTGCCACCAGCCCCGGAGTGGCGGGGCCGCGTAGCACAGATACGCAGTATTTT
TRBJ2-7	TRBV28	-	TRBD1	CATRSVNSGGEGYEQYF	TGTGCCACCAGGTCTGTAAACTCAGGGGGAGAAGGATACGAGCAGTACTTC
TRBJ1-2	TRBV7-2	-	-	CASSKRRGALNYGYTF	TGTGCCAGCAGCAAAAGGCGGGGGGCGCTGAACTATGGCTACACCTTC
TRBJ2-3	TRBV18	-	-	CASSPSDTQYF	TGTGCCAGCTCACCCTCGGATACGCAGTATTTT
TRBJ2-5	TRBV21-1	-	-	CASSKVGRPSRRGETQYF	TGTGCCAGCAGCAAAGTCGGTCGGCCGTCTAGGAGGGGAGAGACCCAGTACTTC
TRBJ2-1	TRBV6-4	-	TRBD1	CASSEEPGQGLFF	TGTGCCAGCAGTGAGGAGCCGGGACAGGGGTTGTTCTTC
TRBJ2-7	TRBV2	-	TRBD1	CASSDPGDRGTYEQYF	TGTGCCAGCAGTGACCCGGGGGACAGGGGGACCTACGAGCAGTACTTC
TRBJ2-2	TRBV11-2	-	-	CASSPAGGGNTGELFF	TGTGCCAGCAGCCCGGCCGGGGGAGGGAACACCGGGGAGCTGTTTTTT
TRBJ1-2	TRBV5-1	once	-	CASSLDYRESYGYTF	TGCGCCAGCAGCTTGGATTACAGGGAATCTTATGGCTACACCTTC
TRBJ1-1	TRBV25-1	-	-	CASSESVQYTEAFF	TGTGCCAGCAGTGAATCGGTACAGTACACTGAAGCTTTCTTT
TRBJ2-1	TRBV7-3	-	-	CASSLVGGRPYNEQFF	TGTGCCAGCAGCTTAGTGGGGGGGCGCCCCTACAATGAGCAGTTCTTC
TRBJ2-2	TRBV19	-	TRBD2	CASSITGGRTGELFF	TGTGCCAGTAGTATAACGGGGGGGCGAACCGGGGAGCTGTTTTTT